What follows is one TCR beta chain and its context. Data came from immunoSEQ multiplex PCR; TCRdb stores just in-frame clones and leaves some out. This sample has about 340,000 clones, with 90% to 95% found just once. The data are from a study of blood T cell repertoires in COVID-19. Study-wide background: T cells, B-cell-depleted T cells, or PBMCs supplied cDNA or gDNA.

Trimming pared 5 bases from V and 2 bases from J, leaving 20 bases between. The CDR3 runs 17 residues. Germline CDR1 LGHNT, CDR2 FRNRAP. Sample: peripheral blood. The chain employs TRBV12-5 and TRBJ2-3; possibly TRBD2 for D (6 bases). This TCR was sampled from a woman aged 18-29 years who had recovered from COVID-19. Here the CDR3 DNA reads TGTGCTAGTGGTCTGGGGGTCGGGGGAATGCTCACAGATACGCAGTATTTT. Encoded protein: CASGLGVGGMLTDTQYF.